The clone carrying this T cell receptor (beta chain) was observed a few times. This sample is part of a study of control samples from healthy donors and cancer patients. Using immunoSEQ multiplex PCR, the repertoire was profiled, and TCRdb retains in-frame clones only, with some absent. The data show under 150,000 clones, over 75% seen once. V was cut by 6 bases and J by 5 bases, with 14 bases left in between. Germline CDR1 reads MNHEY; CDR2 reads SVGAGI. The CDR3 covers 14 residues. The origin of this receptor is a man aged 40-49 years in good health. The chain is built from TRBV6-5 and TRBJ1-5; the D gene is possibly TRBD1 (5 bases). Sequenced input: blood. The CDR3 DNA follows: TGTGCCAGCAGCATGGACGGAGGGGATCAGCCCCAGCATTTT. As protein: CASSMDGGDQPQHF.